This TCR beta chain was obtained from a study of T cell responses to AZD1222 COVID-19 vaccine. This CDR3 is built from 16 residues. Germline CDR1 and CDR2: ENHRY and SYGVKD. V lost 6 bases and J lost 5; bases outside the gene matches: 9. Method: immunoSEQ multiplex PCR; TCRdb's copy keeps in-frame clones and lacks some. The sample has 150,000 to 200,000 clones; approximately 92% are singletons. This chain joins TRBV10-3 and TRBJ2-1; 11 positions agree with TRBD2. The input for sequencing was peripheral blood, taken on day 0 of AZD1222 vaccination. The sequence derives from an adult in good health. CDR3 sequence reads: CAISDTSSGGNNEQFF. CDR3 DNA sequence: TGTGCCATCAGCGATACATCTAGCGGGGGGAACAATGAGCAGTTCTTC.